This T cell receptor beta chain comes out of a study of blood T cell repertoires in COVID-19. Background on the study: In each case, the material was cDNA or gDNA derived from T cells, B-cell-depleted T cells, or PBMCs.

The V end was cut by 8 bases, the J end by 7 bases, with 15 bases between. Germline assignment: CDR1 LNHNV and CDR2 YYDKDF (reference sequence). The CDR3 covers 13 residues. As handled by the study authors: The assay estimated nucleated cells by amplifying reference gene primers. Produced via immunoSEQ multiplex PCR; TCRdb's table is partial and in-frame only. V, J and clone size derive from that table, while D and trimming were established from the DNA sequence. The sample contains over 60,000 clones, 81% of which appear only once. Input material: peripheral blood. The source is a human donor in a cohort sampled during active COVID-19. J is TRBJ1-5 and V is TRBV15; D call uncertain. For the CDR3, the DNA is TGTGCCACCGCAGATCGAAGAGGACAGCCCCAGCATTTT. Encoded protein: CATADRRGQPQHF.